A selection of T cell receptor beta chains follows, all from one sample in a study of CD8+ T cells in alopecia areata. The method was immunoSEQ multiplex PCR; TCRdb's version includes in-frame clones alone and lacks a portion of them. The sample includes 4,000 to 5,500 clones, less than 70% of them seen just once. The sample was skin, taken at week 24, from a patient treated with tofacitinib. The receptor source for this set is a human donor with alopecia areata. The CDR3 runs from the conserved cysteine through the conserved F or W. Not every row has a clone size; where given, it reads once, few, many or a size class.

abundance: NA; j_gene: TRBJ1-5; v_gene: TRBV6-1; CDR3aa: CASSDSLGDQPQHF
abundance: NA; j_gene: TRBJ2-7; v_gene: TRBV7-2; CDR3aa: CASSFGGQSYEQYF
abundance: NA; j_gene: TRBJ2-2; v_gene: TRBV7-3; CDR3aa: CASSLTRDSENTGELFF
abundance: few; j_gene: TRBJ1-2; v_gene: TRBV19; CDR3aa: CASSPSGTQGGYGYTF
abundance: NA; j_gene: TRBJ2-5; v_gene: TRBV5-1; CDR3aa: CASSLALAGRETQYF
abundance: NA; j_gene: TRBJ2-1; v_gene: TRBV29-1; CDR3aa: CSVVTIQGIGEQFF
abundance: NA; j_gene: TRBJ1-2; v_gene: TRBV30; CDR3aa: CAWEVFILFYGYTF
abundance: NA; j_gene: TRBJ2-7; v_gene: TRBV6-5; CDR3aa: CASSYGQHYEQYF
abundance: NA; j_gene: TRBJ1-2; v_gene: TRBV2; CDR3aa: CASSVGNSVNYGYTF
abundance: NA; j_gene: TRBJ2-1; v_gene: TRBV5-1; CDR3aa: CASSLAEDVPYNEQFF
abundance: NA; j_gene: TRBJ2-1; v_gene: TRBV19; CDR3aa: CASSIDTLTSGGDNEQFF
abundance: NA; j_gene: TRBJ1-4; v_gene: TRBV14; CDR3aa: CASSPPGTGTEKLFF
abundance: NA; j_gene: TRBJ2-2; v_gene: TRBV7-6; CDR3aa: CASSLALRTNTGELFF
abundance: NA; j_gene: TRBJ2-1; v_gene: TRBV18; CDR3aa: CASSPPWPGTGYNEQFF
abundance: NA; j_gene: TRBJ2-6; v_gene: TRBV7-3; CDR3aa: CASSSVGERLQSRANVLTF
abundance: NA; j_gene: TRBJ2-3; v_gene: TRBV7-8; CDR3aa: CATRSLLVYSGGSSTDTQYF
abundance: NA; j_gene: TRBJ1-3; v_gene: TRBV4-1; CDR3aa: CASSQAGGPLDGNTIYF
abundance: few; j_gene: TRBJ1-4; v_gene: TRBV23-1; CDR3aa: CASSQTPGGWNEKLFF
abundance: NA; j_gene: TRBJ1-4; v_gene: TRBV18; CDR3aa: CASSGTGGEKLFF
abundance: NA; j_gene: TRBJ1-2; v_gene: TRBV19; CDR3aa: CASSVGRANRKTYGYTF
abundance: NA; j_gene: TRBJ2-3; v_gene: TRBV6-6; CDR3aa: CASSPTTDTQYF
abundance: NA; j_gene: TRBJ2-2; v_gene: TRBV27; CDR3aa: CASSFNSAGELFF
abundance: NA; j_gene: TRBJ1-5; v_gene: TRBV6-1; CDR3aa: CASSGTTVQPQHF
abundance: few; j_gene: TRBJ2-1; v_gene: TRBV30; CDR3aa: CACLPEGGNEQFF
abundance: NA; j_gene: TRBJ2-5; v_gene: TRBV29-1; CDR3aa: CSVEGVEGVQETQYF
abundance: NA; j_gene: TRBJ1-3; v_gene: TRBV4-1; CDR3aa: CASSQLTGGSGNTIYF
abundance: NA; j_gene: TRBJ2-4; v_gene: TRBV7-2; CDR3aa: CASSLRQRNIQYF
abundance: NA; j_gene: TRBJ2-7; v_gene: TRBV7-9; CDR3aa: CAAGGSGLYEQYF
abundance: NA; j_gene: TRBJ2-6; v_gene: TRBV4-1; CDR3aa: CASSQGTGANVLTF
abundance: NA; j_gene: TRBJ2-1; v_gene: TRBV5-4; CDR3aa: CASSPPGLAGLNEQFF
abundance: NA; j_gene: TRBJ1-4; v_gene: TRBV4-3; CDR3aa: CASSQAEGWEKLFF
abundance: NA; j_gene: TRBJ2-7; v_gene: TRBV15; CDR3aa: CATSREGGRRGNFYEQYF
abundance: once; j_gene: TRBJ2-2; v_gene: TRBV10-3; CDR3aa: CAIWDSSVANTGELFF